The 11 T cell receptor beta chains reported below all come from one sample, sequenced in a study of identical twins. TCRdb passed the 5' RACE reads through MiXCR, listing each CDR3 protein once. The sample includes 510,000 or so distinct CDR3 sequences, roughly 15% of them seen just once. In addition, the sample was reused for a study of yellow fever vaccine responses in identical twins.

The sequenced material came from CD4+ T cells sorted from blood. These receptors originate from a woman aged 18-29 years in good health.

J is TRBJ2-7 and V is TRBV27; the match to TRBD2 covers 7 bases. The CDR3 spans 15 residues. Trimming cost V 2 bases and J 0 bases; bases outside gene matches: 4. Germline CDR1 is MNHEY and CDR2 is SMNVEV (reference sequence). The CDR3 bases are TGTGCCAGCAGTTTAGCTCTAGCGGCCTCCTACGAGCAGTACTTC. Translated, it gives CASSLALAASYEQYF.

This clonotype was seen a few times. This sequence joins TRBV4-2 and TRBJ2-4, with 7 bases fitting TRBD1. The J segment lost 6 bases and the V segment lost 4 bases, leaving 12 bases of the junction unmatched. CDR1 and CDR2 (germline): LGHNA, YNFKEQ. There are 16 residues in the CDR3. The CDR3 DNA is TGTGCCAGCAGCCCGTCCGAGACAGGGTTGAGAAACATTCAGTACTTC. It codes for CASSPSETGLRNIQYF.

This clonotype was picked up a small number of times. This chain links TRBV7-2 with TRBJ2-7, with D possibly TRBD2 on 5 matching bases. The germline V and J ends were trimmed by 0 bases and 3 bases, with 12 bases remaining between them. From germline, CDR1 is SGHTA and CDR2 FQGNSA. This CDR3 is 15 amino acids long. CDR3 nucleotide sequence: TGTGCCAGCAGCTTAGCGGGAGAGCCGAACTACGAGCAGTACTTC. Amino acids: CASSLAGEPNYEQYF.

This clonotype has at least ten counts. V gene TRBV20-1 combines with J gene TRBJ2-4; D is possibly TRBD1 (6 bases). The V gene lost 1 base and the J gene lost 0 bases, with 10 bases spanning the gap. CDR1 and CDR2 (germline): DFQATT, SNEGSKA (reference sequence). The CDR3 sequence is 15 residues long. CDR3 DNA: TGCAGTGCTAGAGGACAGGCTCTAGCCAAAAACATTCAGTACTTC. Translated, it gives CSARGQALAKNIQYF.

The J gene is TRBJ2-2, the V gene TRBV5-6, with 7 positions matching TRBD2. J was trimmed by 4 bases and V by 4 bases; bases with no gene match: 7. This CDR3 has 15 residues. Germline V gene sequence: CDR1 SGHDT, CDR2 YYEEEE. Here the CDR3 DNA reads TGTGCCAGCAGCCGGCGGGAGATCCCCACCGGGGAGCTGTTTTTT. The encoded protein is CASSRREIPTGELFF.

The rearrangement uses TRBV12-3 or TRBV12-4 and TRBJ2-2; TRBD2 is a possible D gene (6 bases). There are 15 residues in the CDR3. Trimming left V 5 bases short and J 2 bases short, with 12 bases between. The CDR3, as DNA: TGTGCCAGCAGTCTACCGGGACTCAACACCGGGGAGCTGTTTTTT. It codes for CASSLPGLNTGELFF.

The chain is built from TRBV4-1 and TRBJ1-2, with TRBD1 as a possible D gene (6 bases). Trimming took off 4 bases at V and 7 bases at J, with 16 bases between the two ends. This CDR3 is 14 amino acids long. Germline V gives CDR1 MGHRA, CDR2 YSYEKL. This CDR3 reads CASSPPGTLAGYTF. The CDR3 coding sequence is TGCGCCAGCAGCCCGCCCGGGACACTTGCTGGCTACACCTTC.

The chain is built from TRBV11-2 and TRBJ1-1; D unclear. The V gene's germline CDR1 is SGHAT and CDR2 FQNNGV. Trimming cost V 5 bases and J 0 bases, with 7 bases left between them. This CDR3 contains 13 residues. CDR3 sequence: CASSMQLNTEAFF. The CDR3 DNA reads TGTGCCAGCAGCATGCAGTTGAACACTGAAGCTTTCTTT.

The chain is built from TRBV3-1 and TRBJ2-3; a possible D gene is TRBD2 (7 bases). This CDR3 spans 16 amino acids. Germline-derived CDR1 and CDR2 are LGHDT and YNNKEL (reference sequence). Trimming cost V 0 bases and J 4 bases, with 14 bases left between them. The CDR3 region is CASSQDLAGASDTQYF. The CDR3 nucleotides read TGTGCCAGCAGCCAAGATCTGGCGGGGGCCTCAGATACGCAGTATTTT.

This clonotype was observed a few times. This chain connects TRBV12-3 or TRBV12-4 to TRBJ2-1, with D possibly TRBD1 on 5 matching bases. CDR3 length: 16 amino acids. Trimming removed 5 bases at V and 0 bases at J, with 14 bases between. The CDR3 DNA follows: TGTGCCAGCAGTAAAACGACAGTTAGCTCCTACAATGAGCAGTTCTTC. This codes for CASSKTTVSSYNEQFF.

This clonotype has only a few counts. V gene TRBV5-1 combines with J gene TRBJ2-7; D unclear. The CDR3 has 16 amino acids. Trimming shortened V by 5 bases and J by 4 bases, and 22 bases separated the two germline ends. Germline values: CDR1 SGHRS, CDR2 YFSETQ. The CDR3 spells CASSLPLRTENYEQYF. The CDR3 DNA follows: TGCGCCAGCAGTCTCCCACTTAGGACCGAGAATTACGAGCAGTACTTC.